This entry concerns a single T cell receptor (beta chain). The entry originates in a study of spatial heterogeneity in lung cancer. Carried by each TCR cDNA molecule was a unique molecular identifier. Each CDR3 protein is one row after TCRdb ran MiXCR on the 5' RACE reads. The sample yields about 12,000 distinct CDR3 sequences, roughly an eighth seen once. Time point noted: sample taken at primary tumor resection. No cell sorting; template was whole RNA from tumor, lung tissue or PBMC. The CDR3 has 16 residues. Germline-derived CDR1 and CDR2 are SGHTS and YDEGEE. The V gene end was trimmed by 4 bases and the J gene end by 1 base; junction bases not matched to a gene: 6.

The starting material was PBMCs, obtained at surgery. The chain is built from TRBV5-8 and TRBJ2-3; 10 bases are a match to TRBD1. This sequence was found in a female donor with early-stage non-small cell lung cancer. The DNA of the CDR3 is TGTGCCAGCAGCGACTGGGACAGGGGTCGCACAGATACGCAGTATTTT. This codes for CASSDWDRGRTDTQYF.